Following are 16 T cell receptor beta chains from one sample sequenced in a study of CD8 T cells in ankylosing spondylitis (dated by TCRdb to between 2016 and 2019). The library was built by means of 5' RACE. Sequenced using an Illumina HiSeq 2500. TCRdb trimmed public reads at Q25 via fastp, called clones via MiXCR and kept in-frame beta chains. One record per CDR3 amino acid sequence lists the most common genes and DNA. Recorded for this sample are about 300,000 distinct CDR3 sequences; more than 9% of them occurred a single time. Around 10% of the sample comes from the top ten. The sample comprised blood, either unsorted or a sorted T cell fraction (not recorded which). These receptors were taken from a female donor with ankylosing spondylitis or in good health (not recorded which).

There are many counts of this clonotype. The V gene is TRBV20-1, the J gene TRBJ2-1; D gene uncertain. Trimming took 4 bases from V and 5 from J, leaving 15 bases between them. This CDR3 contains 14 residues. Germline V CDR1 and CDR2: DFQATT, SNEGSKA (reference sequence). The CDR3 DNA reads as TGCAGTGCTACCCTAACCGGGCCCCACAATGAGCAGTTCTTC. The encoded protein is CSATLTGPHNEQFF.

V gene TRBV6-1 combines with J gene TRBJ2-7; 10 bases agree with TRBD1. Germline V gene data show CDR1 as MNHNS and CDR2 as SASEGT. This CDR3 is 15 amino acids long. The V segment lost 5 bases and the J segment 1 base; nucleotides outside the gene matches: 5. The CDR3 DNA reads TGTGCCAGCAGTAGGGGACAGGGGCGGTCCTACGAGCAGTACTTC. Its protein is CASSRGQGRSYEQYF.

This clonotype has more than one count but fewer than ten. The rearrangement links TRBV7-8 to TRBJ1-4, with D possibly being TRBD1 (5 bases). CDR3 size: 19 residues. V lost 2 bases, J lost 5 bases, and 24 bases lay in between. Germline CDR1 SGHVS, CDR2 FQNEAQ. CDR3 loop: CASSLLASGHMRPNEKLFF. CDR3 sequence (DNA): TGTGCCAGCAGCTTACTAGCTTCAGGACACATGAGGCCCAATGAAAAACTGTTTTTT. The full variable domain, its missing parts supplied by reference TRBV7-8 and TRBJ1-4, is GAGVSQSPRYKVAKRGQDVALRCDPISGHVSLFWYQQALGQGPEFLTYFQNEAQLDKSGLPSDRFFAERPEGSVSTLKIQRTQQEDSAVYLCASSLLASGHMRPNEKLFFGSGTQLSVL.

This clonotype was counted a few times. The rearrangement links TRBV5-1 to TRBJ2-1; 11 bases align to TRBD2. Trimming at V came to 5 bases and at J to 7 bases, leaving 8 bases not matched to a gene. This CDR3 is built from 15 residues. The germline V gene has CDR1 SGHRS and CDR2 YFSETQ. In DNA, the CDR3 is TGCGCCAGCAGAATAGCGGGGGGGCCAGAAAATGAGCAGTTCTTC. This encodes CASRIAGGPENEQFF.

Ten or more counts support this clonotype. V gene TRBV7-2 combines with J gene TRBJ1-3; D call uncertain. Trimming took off 3 bases at V and 2 bases at J, with 11 bases between the two ends. From germline, CDR1 is SGHTA and CDR2 FQGNSA. The CDR3 is 15 amino acids. CDR3 nucleotide sequence: TGTGCCAGCAGCTTCCACAGTGAAGCTGGAAACACCATATATTTT. This translates into CASSFHSEAGNTIYF. Complete variable domain (other parts from reference TRBV7-2 and TRBJ1-3): GAGVSQSPSNKVTEKGKDVELRCDPISGHTALYWYRQSLGQGLEFLIYFQGNSAPDKSGLPSDRFSAERTGGSVSTLTIQRTQQEDSAVYLCASSFHSEAGNTIYFGEGSWLTVV.

This clonotype was counted ten times or more. The V gene is TRBV10-3, the J gene TRBJ1-5; unclear D gene. Trimming pared 6 bases from V and 2 bases from J, leaving 11 bases between. CDR1 ENHRY and CDR2 SYGVKD come from the germline V gene. The CDR3 runs 14 residues. This CDR3 reads CAISGGGGNQPQHF. CDR3 DNA: TGTGCCATCAGCGGAGGCGGGGGCAATCAGCCCCAGCATTTT.

There are a few counts of this clonotype. The chain combines TRBV27 with TRBJ2-5, with 7 bases identical to TRBD1. Germline values: CDR1 MNHEY, CDR2 SMNVEV (reference sequence). CDR3 length equals 15 residues. V lost 5 bases to trimming and J lost 5 bases; unmatched junction nucleotides: 11. In DNA, the CDR3 is TGTGCCAGCAGTCTACGGACAGGCCTAGGGGAGACCCAGTACTTC. This translates into CASSLRTGLGETQYF.

This clonotype was counted only a few times. This sequence joins TRBV15 and TRBJ2-2; D unclear. This CDR3 is built from 15 residues. The V end was cut by 0 bases, the J end by 0 bases, with 5 bases between. Germline V gene data show CDR1 as LNHNV and CDR2 as YYDKDF (reference sequence). CDR3 sequence reads: CATSRDSANTGELFF. In DNA, the CDR3 is TGTGCCACCAGCAGAGACTCGGCGAACACCGGGGAGCTGTTTTTT.

The chain joins TRBV7-9 to TRBJ1-4; the match to TRBD1 covers 8 bases. The germline gives CDR1 SEHNR, CDR2 FQNEAQ (reference sequence). The length of the CDR3 is 14 residues. J gave up 6 bases and V 5 bases, and 5 bases lay outside the gene matches. The CDR3 DNA reads as TGTGCCAGCAGCGTCGCAGGGGGCTATGAAAAACTGTTTTTT. It specifies CASSVAGGYEKLFF.

This clonotype was counted at least ten times. The chain links TRBV7-9 to TRBJ1-5; TRBD1 matches at 9 bases. The germline V gene encodes CDR1 SEHNR and CDR2 FQNEAQ (reference sequence). The CDR3 extends over 15 amino acids. V was clipped by 5 bases and J by 3 bases; unmatched bases: 5. CDR3 nucleotides: TGTGCCAGCAGCGTCGGGACAGGGAACAATCAGCCCCAGCATTTT. It yields the protein CASSVGTGNNQPQHF.

Worth noting for this clonotype: This may come from a read error, since a much larger clone is one base off. Lacking the conserved final phenylalanine or tryptophan, this CDR3 likely reflects a read error. The chain is built from TRBV20-1 and TRBJ1-2, with 10 bases matching TRBD1. The CDR3 has 15 amino acids. Losses at the gene ends were 3 bases for V and 4 bases for J; bases not matched to a gene: 8. CDR1 DFQATT and CDR2 SNEGSKA come from the germline V gene (reference sequence). The CDR3 loop reads CSASQTGGAGYGYTI. In DNA, the CDR3 is TGCAGTGCTAGCCAGACAGGGGGCGCGGGCTATGGCTACACCATC.

This clonotype was counted ten times or more. The chain has TRBV20-1 and TRBJ2-1, with TRBD1 matching 7 bases. This CDR3 has 14 residues. In germline, CDR1 is DFQATT, CDR2 SNEGSKA (reference sequence). Unmatched junction bases numbered 8, after V lost 5 bases and J lost 4 bases. In DNA, the CDR3 is TGCAGTGCTGACAGGGCGACGACGTACAATGAGCAGTTCTTC. Translation: CSADRATTYNEQFF.

This clonotype was counted ten times or more. The gene calls are TRBV7-8 and TRBJ2-3; TRBD1 matches at 8 bases. CDR1 is SGHVS, CDR2 FQNEAQ, per germline. J gave up 2 bases and V 2 bases, and 18 bases lay outside the gene matches. This CDR3 spans 20 amino acids. CDR3 amino acids: CASSLTLPVGQGVSTDTQYF. The CDR3, as DNA: TGTGCCAGCAGCTTAACCCTACCAGTTGGACAGGGAGTTTCCACAGATACGCAGTATTTT. The full variable domain, in which reference TRBV7-8 and TRBJ2-3 provide the parts outside the CDR3, is GAGVSQSPRYKVAKRGQDVALRCDPISGHVSLFWYQQALGQGPEFLTYFQNEAQLDKSGLPSDRFFAERPEGSVSTLKIQRTQQEDSAVYLCASSLTLPVGQGVSTDTQYFGPGTRLTVL.

This clonotype was counted ten times or more. The chain carries TRBV25-1 and TRBJ2-2; no firm D call. The CDR3 extends over 12 amino acids. V lost 7 bases, J lost 4 bases, and 7 bases lay in between. The V gene's germline CDR1 is MGHDK and CDR2 SYGVNS. The CDR3 nucleotides are TGTGCCAGCATCAACCCCACCGGGGAGCTGTTTTTT. Translation: CASINPTGELFF.

This clonotype was observed a few times. The V gene is TRBV20-1, the J gene TRBJ1-2; TRBD1 is a possible D gene (6 bases). The CDR3 sequence is 15 residues long. Trimming pared 1 base from V and 4 bases from J, leaving 16 bases between. CDR1 is DFQATT, CDR2 SNEGSKA, per germline (reference sequence). CDR3 sequence: CSARVGAGAGYGYTF. The CDR3 coding sequence is TGCAGTGCTAGAGTTGGGGCAGGGGCGGGCTATGGCTACACCTTC.

Note on this clonotype: This may be a read error: a much more frequent sequence differs by one nucleotide. The chain recombines TRBV25-1 with TRBJ2-7; the match to TRBD1 covers 7 bases. This CDR3 contains 11 residues. From germline, CDR1 is MGHDK and CDR2 SYGVNS. DNA for the CDR3: TGTGCCAGCAGTCCGGGACAGCCCTTAAACTTC. Translation: CASSPGQPLNF.